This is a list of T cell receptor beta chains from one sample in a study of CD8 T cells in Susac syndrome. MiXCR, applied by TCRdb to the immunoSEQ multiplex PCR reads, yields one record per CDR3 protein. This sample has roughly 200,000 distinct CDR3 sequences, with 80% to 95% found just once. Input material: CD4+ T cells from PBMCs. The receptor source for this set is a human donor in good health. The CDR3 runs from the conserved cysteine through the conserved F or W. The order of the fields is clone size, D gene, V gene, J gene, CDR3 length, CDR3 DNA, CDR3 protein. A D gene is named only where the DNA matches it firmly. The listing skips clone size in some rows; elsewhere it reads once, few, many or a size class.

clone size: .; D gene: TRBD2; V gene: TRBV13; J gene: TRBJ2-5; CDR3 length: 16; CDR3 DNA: TGTGCCAGCAGCTTCCTAGCGGGGGGGTCTCAAGAGACCCAGTACTTC; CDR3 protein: CASSFLAGGSQETQYF
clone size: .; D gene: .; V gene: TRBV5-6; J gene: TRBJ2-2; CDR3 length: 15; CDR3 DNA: TGTGCCAGCAGCCTGGGACGCCGGGGGGCAGTGGAGCTGTTTTTT; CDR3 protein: CASSLGRRGAVELFF
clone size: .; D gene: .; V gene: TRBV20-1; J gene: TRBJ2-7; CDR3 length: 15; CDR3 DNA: TGCAGTGCTACCGGACAGCGAATCTCCCGCTACGAGCAGTACTTC; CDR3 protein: CSATGQRISRYEQYF
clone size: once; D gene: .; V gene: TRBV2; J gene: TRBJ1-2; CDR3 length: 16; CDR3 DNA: TGTGCCAGCAGTGAACAGGGAACGGGGTTTAACTATGGCTACACCTTC; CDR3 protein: CASSEQGTGFNYGYTF
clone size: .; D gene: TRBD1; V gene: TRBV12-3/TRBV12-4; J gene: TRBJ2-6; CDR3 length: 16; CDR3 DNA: TGTGCCAGCAGGACGACAGGGGGCGTTGGGGCCAACGTCCTGATTTTC; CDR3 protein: CASRTTGGVGANVLIF
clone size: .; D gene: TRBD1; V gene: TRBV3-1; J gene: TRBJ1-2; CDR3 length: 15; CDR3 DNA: TGTGCCAGCAGCCAAAGCCCGGGACAGGGTGGGGGCTACACCTTC; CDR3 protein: CASSQSPGQGGGYTF
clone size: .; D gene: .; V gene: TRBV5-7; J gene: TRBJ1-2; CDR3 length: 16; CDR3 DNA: TGTGCCAGCGAAAACCGGGGGGACGGAACTTACTATGGCTACACCTTC; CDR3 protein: CASENRGDGTYYGYTF
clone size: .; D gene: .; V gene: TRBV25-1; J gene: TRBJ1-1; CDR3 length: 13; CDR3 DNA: TGTGCCAGCAGTGATGACAGGAACACTGAAGCTTTCTTT; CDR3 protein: CASSDDRNTEAFF
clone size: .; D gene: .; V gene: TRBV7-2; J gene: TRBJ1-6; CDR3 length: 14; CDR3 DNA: TGTGCCAGCAGCTTCGGGGGGGATAATTCACCCCTCCACTTT; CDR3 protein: CASSFGGDNSPLHF
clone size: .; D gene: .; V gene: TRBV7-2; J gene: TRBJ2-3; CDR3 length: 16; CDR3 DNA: TGTGCCAGCAGCTTTCCCCTGGGGGCTAGCACAGATACGCAGTATTTT; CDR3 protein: CASSFPLGASTDTQYF
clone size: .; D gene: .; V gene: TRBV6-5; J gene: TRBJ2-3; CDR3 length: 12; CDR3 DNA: TGTGCCAGCGCGAAAGACACAGATACGCAGTATTTT; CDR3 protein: CASAKDTDTQYF
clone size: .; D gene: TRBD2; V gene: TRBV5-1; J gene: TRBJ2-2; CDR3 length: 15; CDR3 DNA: TGCGCCAGCCAAGGACTAGCGGGCGGTATTGGGGAGCTGTTTTTT; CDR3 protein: CASQGLAGGIGELFF
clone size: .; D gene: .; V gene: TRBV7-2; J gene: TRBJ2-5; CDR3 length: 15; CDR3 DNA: TGTGCCAGCAGCTTCCCGACCGTGTACCAAGAGACCCAGTACTTC; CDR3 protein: CASSFPTVYQETQYF
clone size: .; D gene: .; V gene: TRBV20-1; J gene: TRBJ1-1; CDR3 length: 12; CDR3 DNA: TGCAGTGCTAGAGGTGGTAGGACTGAAGCTTTCTTT; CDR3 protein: CSARGGRTEAFF
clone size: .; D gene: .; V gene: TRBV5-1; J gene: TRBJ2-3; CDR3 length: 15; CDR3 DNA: TGCGCCAGCAGCCGACAGTTGGGGGACACAGATACGCAGTATTTT; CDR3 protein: CASSRQLGDTDTQYF
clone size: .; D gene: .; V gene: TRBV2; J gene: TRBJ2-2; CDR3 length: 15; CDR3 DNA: TGTGCCAGCAGTGGCGACGGACCGAACACCGGGGAGCTGTTTTTT; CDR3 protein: CASSGDGPNTGELFF
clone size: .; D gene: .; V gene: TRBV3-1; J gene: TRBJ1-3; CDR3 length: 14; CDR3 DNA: TGTGCCAGCAGCCGCGCGAGCTCTGGAAACACCATATATTTT; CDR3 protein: CASSRASSGNTIYF
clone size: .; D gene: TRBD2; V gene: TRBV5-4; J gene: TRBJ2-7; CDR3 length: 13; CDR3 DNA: TGTGCCAGCAGCTTGGTGGGAGGGCGGGAGCAGTACTTC; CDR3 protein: CASSLVGGREQYF
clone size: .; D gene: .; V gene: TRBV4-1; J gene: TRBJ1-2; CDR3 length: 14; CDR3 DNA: TGCGCCAGCAGCCTAGGGGGGTTTAACTATGGCTACACCTTC; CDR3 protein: CASSLGGFNYGYTF
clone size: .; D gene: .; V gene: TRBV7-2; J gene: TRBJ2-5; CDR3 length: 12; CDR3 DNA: TGTGCCAGCAGCGCGGACCGGACTGCCCAGTACTTC; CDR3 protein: CASSADRTAQYF
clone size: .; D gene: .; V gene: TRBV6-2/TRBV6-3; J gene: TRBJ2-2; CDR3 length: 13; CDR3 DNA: TGTGCCAGCAGGGAGGGGGGTACCGGGGAGCTGTTTTTT; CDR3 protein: CASREGGTGELFF
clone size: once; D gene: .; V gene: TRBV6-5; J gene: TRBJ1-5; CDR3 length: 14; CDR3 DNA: TGTGCCAGCAGTTCGGGTTATAGCAATCAGCCCCAGCATTTT; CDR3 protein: CASSSGYSNQPQHF
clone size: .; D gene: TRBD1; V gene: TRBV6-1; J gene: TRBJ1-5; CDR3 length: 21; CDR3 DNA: TGTGCCAGCAGTGAAGCGGTCCGGGGACAGGGGGCGGGTGTGGGCAATCAGCCCCAGCATTTT; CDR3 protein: CASSEAVRGQGAGVGNQPQHF
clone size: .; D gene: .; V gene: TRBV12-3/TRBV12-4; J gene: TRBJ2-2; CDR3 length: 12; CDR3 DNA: TGTGCCAGCAGTTTCGGTCCCGGGGAGCTGTTTTTT; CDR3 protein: CASSFGPGELFF
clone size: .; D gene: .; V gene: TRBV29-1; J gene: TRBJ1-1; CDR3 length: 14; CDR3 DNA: TGCAGCGTTCGCGGGGCTCCTCGGGGGACTGAAGCTTTCTTT; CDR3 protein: CSVRGAPRGTEAFF
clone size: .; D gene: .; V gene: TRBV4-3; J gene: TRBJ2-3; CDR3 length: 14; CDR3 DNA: TGCGCCAGCAGCCCGAATACCGGCCCGGATACGCAGTATTTT; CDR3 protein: CASSPNTGPDTQYF
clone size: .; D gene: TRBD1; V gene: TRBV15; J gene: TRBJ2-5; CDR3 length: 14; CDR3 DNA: TGTGCCACCAGCAGACTCGACAGGGGAAAGACCCAGTACTTC; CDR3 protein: CATSRLDRGKTQYF
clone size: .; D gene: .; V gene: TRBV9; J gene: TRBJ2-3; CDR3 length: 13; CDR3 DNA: TGTGCCAGCAGCGCCCTTTTGGGGGATACGCAGTATTTT; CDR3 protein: CASSALLGDTQYF
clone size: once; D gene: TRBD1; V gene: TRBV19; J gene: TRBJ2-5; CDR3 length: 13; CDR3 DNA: TGTGCCAGCACTCCAGGGGGCATAGAGACCCAGTACTTC; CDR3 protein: CASTPGGIETQYF
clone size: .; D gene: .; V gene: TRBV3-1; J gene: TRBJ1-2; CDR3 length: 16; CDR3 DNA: TGTGCCAGCAGCCGCCAGGCCGGGACTGCCAACTATGGCTACACCTTC; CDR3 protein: CASSRQAGTANYGYTF
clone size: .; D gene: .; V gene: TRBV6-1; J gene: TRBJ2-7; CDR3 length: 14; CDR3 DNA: TGTGCCAGCGTGAGATCGGGGAACTTCTACGAGCAGTACTTC; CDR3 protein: CASVRSGNFYEQYF
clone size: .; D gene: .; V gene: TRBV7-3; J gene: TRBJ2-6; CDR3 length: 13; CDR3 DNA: TGTGCCAGCACCTCGGGGGGGGCCAACGTCCTGACTTTC; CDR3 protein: CASTSGGANVLTF
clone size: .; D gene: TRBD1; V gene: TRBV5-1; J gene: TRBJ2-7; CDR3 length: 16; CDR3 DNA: TGCGCCAGCAGCTTGGCGTCCGGGACAGGGTACTACGAGCAGTACTTC; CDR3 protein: CASSLASGTGYYEQYF
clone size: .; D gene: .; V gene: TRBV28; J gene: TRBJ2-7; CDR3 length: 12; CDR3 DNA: TGTGCCAGCGGCGCGGTTTCCTACGAGCAGTACTTC; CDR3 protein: CASGAVSYEQYF
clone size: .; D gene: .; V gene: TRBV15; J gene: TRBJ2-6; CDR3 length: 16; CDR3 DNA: TGTGCCACCAGCAGAGAATGGGGGCCTGGGGCCAACGTCCTGACTTTC; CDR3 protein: CATSREWGPGANVLTF
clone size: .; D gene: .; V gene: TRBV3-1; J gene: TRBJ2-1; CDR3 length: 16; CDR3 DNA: TGTGCCAGCAGCCAATCAGATAGGGGCCCCTACAATGAGCAGTTCTTC; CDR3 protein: CASSQSDRGPYNEQFF
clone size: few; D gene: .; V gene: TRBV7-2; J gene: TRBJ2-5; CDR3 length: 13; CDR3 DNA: TGTGCCAGCAGTCGGGGGGCGGGGGAGACCCAGTACTTC; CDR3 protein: CASSRGAGETQYF
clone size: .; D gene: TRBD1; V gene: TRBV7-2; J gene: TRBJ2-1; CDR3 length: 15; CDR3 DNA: TGTGCCAGCAGCTCGGGACAGTTGCTCAACAATGAGCAGTTCTTC; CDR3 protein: CASSSGQLLNNEQFF
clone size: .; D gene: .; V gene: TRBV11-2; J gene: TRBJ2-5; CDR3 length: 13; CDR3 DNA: TGTGCCAGCAGCCCTTCATTAGGGGGGACCCAGTACTTC; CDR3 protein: CASSPSLGGTQYF
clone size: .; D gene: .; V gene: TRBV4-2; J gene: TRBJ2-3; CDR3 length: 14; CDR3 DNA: TGTGCCAGCAGCCAAGATAACCCCGCGGATACGCAGTATTTT; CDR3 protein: CASSQDNPADTQYF
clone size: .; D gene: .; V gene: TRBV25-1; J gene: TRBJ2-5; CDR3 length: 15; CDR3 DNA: TGTGCCAGCAGTCCTCCGGGTACAGGGCAAGAGACCCAGTACTTC; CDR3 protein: CASSPPGTGQETQYF
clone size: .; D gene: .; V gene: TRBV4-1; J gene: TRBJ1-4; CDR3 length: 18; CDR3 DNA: TGCGCCAGCAGCCTGTCCCGTGGCCCGGCGGGAACTAATGAAAAACTGTTTTTT; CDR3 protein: CASSLSRGPAGTNEKLFF
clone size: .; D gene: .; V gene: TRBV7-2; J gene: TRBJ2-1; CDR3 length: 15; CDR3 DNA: TGTGCCAGCACCCGGCTTGTCTCTCGTACTGATGAGCAGTTCTTC; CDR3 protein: CASTRLVSRTDEQFF
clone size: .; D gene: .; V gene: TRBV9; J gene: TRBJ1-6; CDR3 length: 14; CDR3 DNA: TGTGCCAGCAGCGTAGCGGGGCAAGGGGCACCCCTCCACTTT; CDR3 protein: CASSVAGQGAPLHF
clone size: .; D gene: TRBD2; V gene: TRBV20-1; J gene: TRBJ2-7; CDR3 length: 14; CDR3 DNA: TGCAGTGCTAGTCGCGGGGGGGCCTATTACGAGCAGTACTTC; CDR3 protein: CSASRGGAYYEQYF